The present entry profiles one TCR beta chain with its context. Its cognate antigen has yet to be identified. Base qualities were left out, and no much larger clone turns up one base away. One collaborating source in Seattle enrolled patients during active infection and followed them longitudinally through the course of disease. The collaborating institutions used their own protocols to collect whole blood in K2EDTA tubes. Collaborator samples were shipped for TCRbeta analysis as frozen whole blood, isolated PBMCs, or DNA extracted from either sample type. TCRbeta CDR3 regions were amplified from genomic DNA by means of the immunoSEQ Assay, a bias-controlled multiplex PCR. For the original study's pipeline: Nucleated cell counts per sample were estimated from amplification of reference gene primers within the assay. To quantify the absolute abundance of each unique TCRbeta CDR3 rearrangement, sequence reads were collapsed and filtered. For each sample, productive Simpson clonality was calculated as the square root of Simpson's diversity index over productive rearrangements. Entries here come from immuneACCESS through TCRdb and include only in-frame sequences with V and J called. Some clones fail to appear in such tables; in the studies checked, an unresolved V gene covers under half of the shortfall, and the cause of the remainder is unknown. V, J and clone size were drawn from that table, and D and trimming were deduced from the DNA. The sample contains around 75,000 clones, more than 70% of them found a single time. The top ten constitute roughly 13% of the sample.

The CDR3 covers 13 residues, taking in both the cysteine and the phenylalanine. Of all the DNA, just the CDR3 is kept, 39 bases in frame from base 1. Trimming removed 0 bases from V and 4 bases from J, leaving 6 bases between the germline ends. CDR1 and CDR2 were assigned from the germline V gene as SGHRS and YFSETQ. This record comes from a study of blood T cell repertoires in COVID-19 (dated by TCRdb to about 2020). Some background on the complete study: The collaborator samples originated in the United States, Italy and Spain and spanned the acute and convalescent phases of COVID-19. The material from the prospective study consisted of cDNA or gDNA derived from T cells, B-cell-depleted T cells, or PBMCs. The dataset comprised deeply sampled blood TCRbeta repertoires from subjects exposed to, actively infected with, or recovered from COVID-19. The repertoires were released in a freely available public database meant as a resource for research on the immune response to SARS-CoV-2. Samples came from the ongoing ImmuneRACE study (first 160 participants) plus 1,254 subjects from 6 global collaborators. Nearly every sample came with metadata listing a de-identified subject ID, COVID-19 status, age in years and sex. HLA class I and class II types, where available, came from metadata supplied by the sample provider rather than from assay-based typing.

The investigation overall reported the following: The quantity of clinical and demographic metadata differed by source and by participant and was supplied without curation.

This sequence originates from a man aged 45-65 years with COVID-19, enrolled during active disease. The material sequenced was peripheral blood. The V and J genes are TRBV5-1 and TRBJ2-3; the D gene identity is not certain. The CDR3 region: CASSLGGSDTQYF. The nucleotides read TGCGCCAGCAGCTTGGGAGGATCAGATACGCAGTATTTT.